The rows below give T cell receptor beta chains drawn from one sample of a study of T-cell memory formation after mild COVID-19. TCRdb itself ran the 5' RACE reads through MiXCR, one entry per CDR3 protein. The table shows about 350,000 distinct CDR3 sequences, with approximately 13% occurring only once. The specimen was PBMCs or a T cell subset sorted from them (not recorded which). These TCRs come from a man between 18 and 29 years old who had mild COVID-19 (a few samples of this study predate the infection). Cell type and time point are not known. Both conserved end residues are part of each CDR3.

v_call	cdr3_aa
TRBV5-1	CASSLQQAGELFF
TRBV7-2	CASSSGQWSRETQYF
TRBV7-9	CASRKPIGQDLSNEQFF
TRBV12-3/TRBV12-4	CASNPGGLSFF
TRBV27	CASSLSGWDNIQYF
TRBV5-4	CASSPDPGTSSNEQFF
TRBV19	CASSPAQNTEAFF
TRBV6-5	CASSYSRGTNEKLFF
TRBV7-6	CASSLEGVQPQHF
TRBV30	CAWSGGAYEQYF
TRBV6-2/TRBV6-3	CASPRDNNQPQHF
TRBV5-1	CASSLAAGVDNEQFF
TRBV9	CASSVAQIPF
TRBV3-1	CASSQDFLGGLTEAFF
TRBV12-3/TRBV12-4	CASSRFRNQPQHF
TRBV4-3	CASSQDGENYGYTF
TRBV29-1	CSVSTGLTEAFF
TRBV5-1	CASSLAAGGQNNEQFF
TRBV6-6	CASSGLDLETQYF
TRBV29-1	CSIRQGADTGELFF
TRBV23-1	CASRRHLGANVLTF
TRBV4-1	CASSQSLGLVGYTF
TRBV19	CASSSPGTQHF
TRBV6-2/TRBV6-3	CASSYSLRGTGELFF
TRBV6-5	CASSYLSGGARGETQYF
TRBV4-2	CASSQRSLGGANVLTF
TRBV12-3/TRBV12-4	CASRRDAGANVLTF
TRBV7-9	CASSLAGYNEKLFF
TRBV6-2/TRBV6-3	CASRKLTGIYEQYF
TRBV7-8	CASSSRVDGKLFF
TRBV15	CATSSGTSWHEQFF
TRBV27	CASSLLDRGRYEQYF
TRBV10-3	CAISESPQGYQPQHF
TRBV3-1	CASSLLAGHSSEQYF
TRBV28	CASSSGGLGSGELFF
TRBV5-1	CASSSPQGDWLGDEQFF
TRBV20-1	CSASEERGVQETQYF
TRBV19	CASSTPGQFEAFF
TRBV7-8	CASSPRQVLMNTEAFF
TRBV6-1	CASTSWGPDQPQHF
TRBV20-1	CSARDGRGDTIYF
TRBV9	CASSVATQNTEAFF
TRBV7-2	CASSSGLGYNEQFF
TRBV7-2	CASSLSVGDTDTQYF
TRBV7-2	CASSPLGTGVSAFF
TRBV7-6	CASSLSDRAYEQYF
TRBV5-4	CASSLALDTQYF